Presented here are 17 T cell receptor beta chains from one specimen sequenced in a study of blood T cell repertoires in COVID-19. Sequencing used immunoSEQ multiplex PCR; TCRdb keeps in-frame clones, though not all of them. The sample lists roughly 110,000 clones, 88% occurring once. The sequenced sample was peripheral blood. Receptors were obtained from a man aged 50 to 59 with active or convalescent COVID-19.

The chain joins TRBV28 to TRBJ2-7; 11 bases agree with TRBD2. After removal of 2 bases from V and 2 bases from J, the junction contained 8 bases not matched to a gene. Germline values: CDR1 MDHEN, CDR2 SYDVKM. This CDR3 has 17 residues. This chain's CDR3 is CASSLALAGGFAYEQYF. CDR3 bases: TGTGCCAGCAGTTTAGCCCTAGCGGGAGGTTTCGCCTACGAGCAGTACTTC.

Only one count was recorded for this clone. V gene TRBV27 combines with J gene TRBJ2-1; no clear D. The CDR3 totals 13 residues. CDR1 is MNHEY and CDR2 is SMNVEV in the germline V gene (reference sequence). V lost 3 bases to trimming and J lost 8 bases, with 11 bases between them. DNA of the CDR3: TGTGCCAGCAGTTTTCTCCCCCGCGATGAGCAGTTCTTC. Translating gives CASSFLPRDEQFF.

V is TRBV7-9 and J is TRBJ2-1, with TRBD2 matching 9 bases. The CDR3 spans 16 residues. J gave up 13 bases and V 1 base, and 14 bases lay outside the gene matches. Germline lookup yields CDR1 SEHNR and CDR2 FQNEAQ (reference sequence). In DNA form, the CDR3 reads TGTGCCAGCAGCTTAGATAGTACAAGAGGGCGGGAGGGCCAGTTCTTC. It translates to CASSLDSTRGREGQFF.

The V gene is TRBV3-1 (or the pseudogene TRBV3-2), the J gene TRBJ2-7; D gene unclear. Germline CDR1 and CDR2: LGHDT and YNNKEL (reference sequence). CDR3 size: 12 residues. Deletions cut 0 bases from V and 4 bases from J, with 4 bases between. The CDR3 coding sequence is TGTGCCAGCAGCCAAGACGGGTACGAGCAGTACTTC. Protein: CASSQDGYEQYF.

This rearrangement joins TRBV7-2 to TRBJ2-3, with TRBD2 matching 12 bases. This CDR3 comprises 15 residues. Germline loops: CDR1 SGHTA, CDR2 FQGNSA. The V gene end was trimmed by 6 bases and the J gene end by 5 bases; junction bases not matched to a gene: 6. The chain's CDR3 is CASSRLAGEIDTQYF. CDR3 sequence (DNA): TGTGCCAGCAGTCGACTAGCGGGAGAGATAGATACGCAGTATTTT.

There are a few counts of this clone. The chain combines TRBV12-5 with TRBJ2-2; tentative D call: TRBD1 (5 bases). V shed 2 bases and J shed 0 bases, with 10 bases lying between them. Germline V gives CDR1 LGHNT, CDR2 FRNRAP. CDR3 length: 16 residues. In DNA, the CDR3 is TGTGCTAGTGGTTTGTTTCAGGGCTCGAACACCGGGGAGCTGTTTTTT. Amino acid sequence: CASGLFQGSNTGELFF.

The rearrangement links TRBV28 to TRBJ1-1, with 11 bases that match TRBD1. CDR3 size: 16 residues. The germline gives CDR1 MDHEN, CDR2 SYDVKM. After removal of 5 bases from V and 1 base from J, the junction contained 6 bases not matched to a gene. Written as DNA, the CDR3 is TGTGCCAGCAGTAGACCCGGACAGGGGGCGAACACTGAAGCTTTCTTT. Translating it yields CASSRPGQGANTEAFF.

The chain links TRBV27 to TRBJ2-5, with 7 nucleotides matching TRBD2. Germline V gene data show CDR1 as MNHEY and CDR2 as SMNVEV (reference sequence). The junction had 14 bases not matched to a gene; V was cut back by 6 bases and J by 1 base. CDR3 length equals 17 residues. The CDR3 DNA follows: TGTGCCAGCAGCCCGGGGGAGGGTTTGGGATCCCAAGAGACCCAGTACTTC. Protein: CASSPGEGLGSQETQYF.

V gene TRBV11-3 combines with J gene TRBJ2-1; 8 bases agree with TRBD2. The CDR3 is 13 residues long. Losses at the gene ends were 1 base for V and 9 bases for J; bases not matched to a gene: 2. CDR1 SGHNT and CDR2 YENEEA come from the germline V gene. The CDR3: CASSLGTSSEQFF. In DNA form, the CDR3 reads TGTGCCAGCAGCTTAGGGACTAGCTCTGAGCAGTTCTTC. Full variable domain (rest looked up from reference TRBV11-3 and TRBJ2-1): EAGVVQSPRYKIIEKKQPVAFWCNPISGHNTLYWYLQNLGQGPELLIRYENEEAVDDSQLPKDRFSAERLKGVDSTLKIQPAELGDSAVYLCASSLGTSSEQFFGPGTRLTVL.

This chain uses TRBV5-6 with TRBJ2-1, with TRBD2 matching over 8 bases. The CDR3 has 17 amino acids. Per the germline V gene, CDR1 is SGHDT and CDR2 is YYEEEE. V shed 0 bases, J shed 6 bases, and the junction held 11 bases outside the gene matches. CDR3 DNA: TGTGCCAGCAGCTTGGTGGGTTTGGGACTAGGCCGCAATGAGCAGTTCTTC. It specifies CASSLVGLGLGRNEQFF.

The J gene is TRBJ1-6, the V gene TRBV5-5; D is undetermined. The CDR3 spans 16 residues. The V end was cut by 4 bases, the J end by 9 bases, with 20 bases between. Per germline, CDR1 SGHKS and CDR2 YYEKEE (reference sequence). For the CDR3, the DNA is TGTGCCAGCAGCACCACAGTGCGAACTGCTCTTTCACCCCTCCACTTT. Its translation: CASSTTVRTALSPLHF.

The chain employs TRBV24-1 and TRBJ2-1; D is possibly TRBD1 (6 bases). The CDR3 runs to 13 residues. V gave up 5 bases and J gave up 8 bases, with 12 bases separating them. Germline-derived CDR1 and CDR2 are KGHDR and SFDVKD. CDR3 DNA: TGTGCCACCAGTGGAACAGGGAATCATGAGCAGTTCTTC. This translates into CATSGTGNHEQFF.

The CDR3 region is CASSPGQGRTDTQYF. The CDR3 coding sequence is TGTGCCAGCAGCCCGGGACAGGGGCGCACAGATACGCAGTATTTT. This chain links TRBV2 with TRBJ2-3, with TRBD1 matching over 10 bases. CDR1 and CDR2 (germline): SNHLY, FYNNEI. This CDR3 has 15 amino acids. Trimming removed 6 bases from V and 1 base from J; junction bases left unmatched: 4. The variable domain in full, with the rest retrieved from reference TRBV2 and TRBJ2-3, is EPEVTQTPSHQVTQMGQEVILRCVPISNHLYFYWYRQILGQKVEFLVSFYNNEISEKSEIFDDQFSVERPDGSNFTLKIRSTKLEDSAMYFCASSPGQGRTDTQYFGPGTRLTVL.

The chain joins TRBV13 to TRBJ2-7, with TRBD2 as a possible D gene (6 bases). Between the trimmed V and J ends, which lost 4 bases and 1 base, there was a span of 14 bases. The CDR3 covers 15 residues. The germline V gene has CDR1 PRHDT and CDR2 FYEKMQ (reference sequence). The CDR3 here is CASSSRRLDSYEQYF. The CDR3 region has the DNA TGTGCCAGCAGCTCGCGTCGACTAGATTCCTACGAGCAGTACTTC.

This rearrangement joins TRBV2 to TRBJ1-2; D unresolved. This CDR3 contains 14 residues. V lost 1 base to trimming and J lost 4 bases, with 10 bases between them. Per germline, CDR1 SNHLY and CDR2 FYNNEI. The CDR3 sequence: CASSEVRDGYGYTF. CDR3 nucleotide sequence: TGTGCCAGCAGTGAAGTCCGGGATGGCTATGGCTACACCTTC.

The genes are TRBV19 and TRBJ2-1; TRBD1 matches 8 bases. V was clipped by 5 bases and J by 7 bases; unmatched bases: 7. The V gene's germline CDR1 is LNHDA and CDR2 SQIVND (reference sequence). The CDR3 sequence is 14 residues long. The CDR3 DNA reads as TGTGCCAGTAGTCCCCAGGGGGCAAATAATGAGCAGTTCTTC. Translating gives CASSPQGANNEQFF.

The chain combines TRBV28 with TRBJ1-2; possibly TRBD1 for D (5 bases). V was clipped by 6 bases and J by 0 bases, with 11 bases between them. CDR3 length equals 14 residues. Germline V gives CDR1 MDHEN, CDR2 SYDVKM. The CDR3 protein is CASRSGGANYGYTF. The DNA of the CDR3 is TGTGCCAGCAGATCCGGGGGTGCTAACTATGGCTACACCTTC.